The clone carrying this T cell receptor (beta chain) appeared many times. The data were taken from a study of T cells in Graves' hyperthyroidism and ophthalmopathy. TCR beta CDR3 regions were amplified from RNA transcripts. The HTBI primer set drove a first-round RT-PCR of the TCR CDR3. From the multiplex PCR reads, TCRdb called clonotypes with MiXCR, one entry per CDR3 protein. The sample contains about 840,000 distinct CDR3 sequences, 38% of which appear only once. In germline, CDR1 is LNHNV, CDR2 YYDKDF (reference sequence). CDR3 size: 17 residues. V lost 0 bases to trimming and J lost 7 bases; unmatched junction nucleotides: 11. The PBMCs studied were ones that came from 8 to 10 ml fresh peripheral blood.

This chain uses TRBV15 with TRBJ2-2; 7 bases fit TRBD2. The sequenced sample was blood. The source of this sequence is a man aged 18 to 30 with Graves' hyperthyroidism. CDR3 DNA sequence: TGTGCCACCAGCAGAGATATGGGCGGGGGAGTAAGCGGGGAGCTGTTTTTT. Translation gives CATSRDMGGGVSGELFF.